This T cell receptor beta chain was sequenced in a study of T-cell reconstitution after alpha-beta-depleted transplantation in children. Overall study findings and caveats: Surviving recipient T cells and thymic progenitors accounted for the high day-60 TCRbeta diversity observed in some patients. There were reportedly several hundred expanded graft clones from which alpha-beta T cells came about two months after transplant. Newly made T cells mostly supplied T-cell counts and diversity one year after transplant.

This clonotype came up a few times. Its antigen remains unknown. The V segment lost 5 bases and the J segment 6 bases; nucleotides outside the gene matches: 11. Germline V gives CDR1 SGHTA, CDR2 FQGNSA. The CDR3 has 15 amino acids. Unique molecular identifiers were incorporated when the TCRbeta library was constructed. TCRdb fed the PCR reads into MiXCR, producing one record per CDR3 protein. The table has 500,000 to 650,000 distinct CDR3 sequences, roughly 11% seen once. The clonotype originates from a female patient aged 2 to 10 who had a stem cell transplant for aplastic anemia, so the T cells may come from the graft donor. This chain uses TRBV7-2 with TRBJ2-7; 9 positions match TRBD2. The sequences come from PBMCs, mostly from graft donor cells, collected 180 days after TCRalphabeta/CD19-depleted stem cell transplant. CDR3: CASSRGIAGVSEQYV. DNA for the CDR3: TGTGCCAGCAGCCGTGGAATAGCGGGAGTTTCCGAGCAGTACGTC.